The T cell receptor beta chain described here comes from a study of blood T cell repertoires in COVID-19 (dated by TCRdb to between 2020 and 2021). Turning to the overall study: Collaborator samples came from the United States, Italy and Spain and covered acute and convalescent phases of COVID-19. The samples were drawn from two sources: the first 160 participants of the ongoing ImmuneRACE study, and some 1,300 subjects contributed by 6 global collaborators. Where HLA class I and class II types were available, the types were taken from metadata supplied by the sample provider, not from assay-based typing. Sample metadata almost always included a de-identified subject ID, COVID-19 status, age in years and sex. The repertoires were released in a freely available public database meant as a resource for research on the immune response to SARS-CoV-2. The material from the prospective study consisted of cDNA or gDNA derived from T cells, B-cell-depleted T cells, or PBMCs. The dataset comprised deeply sampled blood TCRbeta repertoires from subjects exposed to, actively infected with, or recovered from COVID-19.

Collaborating institutions collected whole blood in K2EDTA tubes following their own protocols. Collaborator samples were shipped for TCRbeta analysis as frozen whole blood, isolated PBMCs, or DNA extracted from either sample type. Of note for this clone: Its target antigen remains unknown. The sample holds no much larger clone one base away, and base qualities are not on file.

TCRbeta CDR3 regions were amplified from genomic DNA by means of the immunoSEQ Assay, a bias-controlled multiplex PCR. The study's own analysis went as follows. Nucleated cell counts per sample were estimated from amplification of reference gene primers within the assay. Sequence reads were collapsed and filtered to measure the absolute abundance of every unique TCRbeta CDR3 rearrangement. For each sample, productive Simpson clonality was calculated as the square root of Simpson's diversity index over productive rearrangements. The clones in this table, taken by TCRdb from immuneACCESS, are in-frame only. Not every clone is retained; where verified, under half of the shortfall comes from an unresolved V gene, and the cause of the rest is unknown. V and J calls and clone size come straight from that table; D and trimming were deduced from the DNA. This sample gives approximately 260,000 clones in total; 84% of them show up just once. The ten largest make up less than 10% of the sample.

The junction shows trimming of 5 bases on V and 8 bases on J, and the gene matches do not reach 7 bases of it. Its CDR3 holds 14 amino acids, cysteine through phenylalanine. The DNA shown is the 42-base CDR3, in frame from base 1. CDR1 is given as SGHVS and CDR2 as FQNEAQ, both from the germline V gene. Study-wide findings and limitations: Clinical and demographic metadata were provided uncurated, with the amount varying by source and participant.

Specimen: peripheral blood. This receptor chain uses TRBV7-8 and TRBJ2-2; 8 bases in the middle match TRBD1. This receptor was identified in a human donor in a cohort sampled during active COVID-19. The CDR3 region: CASSRTGFGGELFF. In nucleotides, the sequence is TGTGCCAGCAGCCGGACAGGGTTTGGAGGGGAGCTGTTTTTT.